This T cell receptor (beta chain) was found in a study of radiotherapy plus CTLA-4 blockade in lung cancer. Whole-study findings and limits: After radiotherapy and ipilimumab, tumor-derived clones expanded in peripheral blood.

Trimming pared 3 bases from V and 2 bases from J, leaving 9 bases between. Germline V gives CDR1 MDHEN, CDR2 SYDVKM. The CDR3 is 14 amino acids. Worth noting for this clone: What it binds is not known.

The table came from immunoSEQ multiplex PCR; TCRdb's copy has only in-frame clones and leaves some out. The sample records about 32,000 clones, about 85% being singletons. This chain joins TRBV28 and TRBJ2-3; weak D call: TRBD1 (6 bases). This material consisted of peripheral blood, taken from a patient treated with radiotherapy plus ipilimumab. The TCR was taken from a human donor with non-small cell lung cancer who had stable disease on radiotherapy plus ipilimumab. CDR3 coding DNA: TGTGCCAGCAGTTTTGGACAGATCACAGATACGCAGTATTTT. Residues: CASSFGQITDTQYF.